This entry lists 15 T cell receptor beta chains sequenced from one sample in a study of control samples from healthy donors and cancer patients. Using immunoSEQ multiplex PCR, the repertoire was profiled, and TCRdb retains in-frame clones only, with some absent. The profile shows approximately 140,000 clones, roughly 93% of them singletons. Material for sequencing was blood. These TCRs come from a man younger than 35 in good health.

This clone was recorded once. The CDR3 loop is CASSLGGGTGIFGTEAFF. DNA of the CDR3: TGTGCCAGCAGCTTAGGTGGTGGGACAGGGATTTTTGGCACTGAAGCTTTCTTT. The chain has TRBV11-2 and TRBJ1-1, with 9 bases identical to TRBD1. V was clipped by 1 base and J by 4 bases; unmatched bases: 13. Germline CDR1 and CDR2: SGHAT and FQNNGV. The CDR3 is made up of 18 amino acids.

The chain joins TRBV10-3 to TRBJ2-1; 11 positions match TRBD2. Germline values: CDR1 ENHRY, CDR2 SYGVKD. V gave up 8 bases and J gave up 0 bases; unmatched junction bases: 27. The CDR3 spans 23 residues. The CDR3 DNA is TGTGCCATCCTCCCTGGGGTAGCGGGAGGGCCAAATGAAGGGGAAAGCTCCTACAATGAGCAGTTCTTC. Its protein product is CAILPGVAGGPNEGESSYNEQFF.

V gene TRBV24-1 combines with J gene TRBJ1-6, with TRBD1 identical over 8 bases. Germline V lookup: CDR1 KGHDR, CDR2 SFDVKD. This CDR3 has 14 amino acids. The V segment lost 8 bases and the J segment 9 bases; nucleotides outside the gene matches: 8. CDR3 loop: CATTQGDVSSPLHF. The CDR3 nucleotides are TGTGCCACCACACAGGGGGATGTTAGTTCACCCCTCCACTTT.

The chain recombines TRBV7-2 with TRBJ2-1; D unclear. V lost 3 bases and J lost 5, with 11 bases in between. This CDR3 region has 14 residues. The germline V gene encodes CDR1 SGHTA and CDR2 FQGNSA. The CDR3 region is CASSFPPANNEQFF. In DNA, the CDR3 is TGTGCCAGCAGCTTTCCCCCCGCTAACAATGAGCAGTTCTTC.

This chain uses TRBV19 with TRBJ2-1; the D is unclear. The CDR3 spans 19 residues. V was trimmed by 0 bases and J by 1 base, leaving 19 bases between them. Germline loops: CDR1 LNHDA, CDR2 SQIVND (reference sequence). The CDR3 sequence: CASSIDGLDVVPSYNEQFF. In DNA, the CDR3 is TGTGCCAGTAGTATAGACGGGTTAGATGTGGTACCTTCCTACAATGAGCAGTTCTTC.

This rearrangement joins TRBV5-8 to TRBJ1-1; 7 nucleotides agree with TRBD1. V gave up 3 bases and J gave up 1 base; unmatched junction bases: 12. CDR1 and CDR2 (germline): SGHTS, YDEGEE. This CDR3 region has 17 residues. CDR3 coding DNA: TGTGCCAGCAGCTCAGTGGTTTCGACAGGGACGAACACTGAAGCTTTCTTT. Translated: CASSSVVSTGTNTEAFF.

The CDR3: CASSLVAQGTDTQYF. The CDR3 coding sequence is TGTGCCAGCAGCTTAGTTGCCCAGGGGACAGATACGCAGTATTTT. J is TRBJ2-3 and V is TRBV7-6, with a possible D match to TRBD1 (6 bases). The germline V gene encodes CDR1 SGHVS and CDR2 FNYEAQ. Between the trimmed V and J ends, which lost 1 base and 3 bases, there was a span of 11 bases. This CDR3 region has 15 residues.

This clone has just a few counts. V gene TRBV28 combines with J gene TRBJ2-7, with D tentatively TRBD1 (6 bases). The CDR3 runs 12 residues. CDR1 and CDR2 (germline): MDHEN, SYDVKM. The V end lost 6 bases, the J end lost 6 bases, and 12 bases lay between the germline ends. The CDR3 sequence is CASRDRSLEQYF. The CDR3 DNA follows: TGTGCCAGCAGGGACAGATCTCTCGAGCAGTACTTC.

The V call is TRBV4-1, the J call TRBJ2-1; D is perhaps TRBD2 (6 bases). Germline CDR1 is MGHRA and CDR2 is YSYEKL. The CDR3 runs 14 residues. V was shortened by 4 bases and J by 8 bases, with 15 bases between the two germline ends. Here the CDR3 reads CASSRRLGVDEQFF. In nucleotides, the CDR3 is TGCGCCAGCAGCCGGCGACTAGGCGTGGATGAGCAGTTCTTC.

The rearrangement links TRBV19 to TRBJ1-3; D is uncertain. The CDR3 runs to 13 residues. CDR1 is LNHDA, CDR2 SQIVND, per germline (reference sequence). Trimming removed 8 bases from V and 8 bases from J, with 16 bases in between. In nucleotides, the CDR3 is TGTGCCAGTGGCAGAGTATTATCGGACACCATATATTTT. It translates to CASGRVLSDTIYF.

This chain connects TRBV4-1 to TRBJ2-7; 9 bases are shared with TRBD1. CDR3 length equals 16 residues. Germline loops: CDR1 MGHRA, CDR2 YSYEKL. With V trimmed by 0 bases and J by 6 bases, 9 bases remained unmatched. CDR3 sequence reads: CASSQEGRDRVSEQYF. The CDR3 DNA follows: TGCGCCAGCAGCCAAGAAGGTCGGGACAGGGTTTCCGAGCAGTACTTC.

The V call is TRBV6-5, the J call TRBJ1-2; perhaps TRBD1 as D (6 bases). This CDR3 has 14 residues. Germline values: CDR1 MNHEY, CDR2 SVGAGI. Trimming took off 5 bases at V and 4 bases at J, with 14 bases between the two ends. This CDR3 is CASSLTGRGYGYTF. The CDR3 DNA reads as TGTGCCAGCAGTCTAACAGGGAGGGGCTATGGCTACACCTTC.

The DNA for the CDR3 is TGTGCCAGTAGTATTCTCGGGGGCCTGTCTCAGCCCCAGCATTTT. This translates into CASSILGGLSQPQHF. This rearrangement joins TRBV19 to TRBJ1-5; TRBD1 might be the D (6 bases). CDR1 is LNHDA and CDR2 is SQIVND in the germline V gene (reference sequence). The CDR3 spans 15 residues. Trimming took off 3 bases at V and 6 bases at J, with 15 bases between the two ends.

This chain connects TRBV19 to TRBJ1-1; D is uncertain. The length of the CDR3 is 13 residues. V dropped 10 bases and J dropped 1 base, with 13 bases sitting between them. Germline CDR1 and CDR2: LNHDA and SQIVND (reference sequence). CDR3 in DNA: TGTGCCACCAAAACGGACGGGAACACTGAAGCTTTCTTT. Residues: CATKTDGNTEAFF.

The chain carries TRBV19 and TRBJ1-3, with 7 bases lining up with TRBD1. This CDR3 spans 20 amino acids. V lost 3 bases and J lost 0; bases outside the gene matches: 17. Germline lookup yields CDR1 LNHDA and CDR2 SQIVND (reference sequence). For the CDR3, the DNA is TGTGCCAGTAGTATTCCGCCCCGGGACAGACACGAATCCTCTGGAAACACCATATATTTT. Translation gives CASSIPPRDRHESSGNTIYF.